This record covers a single T cell receptor (beta chain). The antigen remains undetermined. V was clipped by 4 bases and J by 3 bases, with 10 bases between them. Germline V gene sequence: CDR1 MNHNS, CDR2 SASEGT. The CDR3 runs 13 residues. These data come from a study of cytomegalovirus exposure and HLA in healthy donors. Points from the study as a whole: A later analysis reported that several of the most significant clusters appeared to be linked to common viral pathogens, among them Epstein-Barr virus. The later analysis indicated that the majority of CMV-associated TCR beta chains appeared HLA-restricted.

Healthy bone marrow donors formed the donor group. In the PCR, 60 Vbeta and 13 Jbeta primers were used. Generated by immunoSEQ multiplex PCR, the TCRdb table keeps only in-frame clones and is missing some. The data contain more than 85,000 clones, around 76% of them singletons. The chain couples TRBV6-1 to TRBJ2-7, with D perhaps matching TRBD2 (5 bases). What was sequenced was PBMCs. The receptor was isolated from a woman in her fifties or sixties in good health and CMV-seropositive. CDR3 sequence: CASSATRGYEQYF. The CDR3 DNA reads TGTGCCAGCAGTGCCACTCGGGGCTACGAGCAGTACTTC.